Presented here are 27 T cell receptor beta chains from one specimen sequenced in a study of CD8 T cells in ankylosing spondylitis. Findings of the study overall: What seemed typical of ankylosing spondylitis blood was a TCR beta motif built from roughly eight highly homologous variants.

TCRdb re-derived calls from the 5' RACE reads in MiXCR, one entry per CDR3 protein. Of under 250,000 distinct CDR3 sequences listed, about 7.3% are singletons. Their cognate antigens are unknown. Sequencing was performed on blood, either unsorted or a sorted T cell fraction (not recorded which). These receptors originate from a male donor with ankylosing spondylitis.

The chain has TRBV4-2 and TRBJ2-1, with D uncertain. V was pared by 1 base and J by 0 bases, with 4 bases between. Germline V lookup: CDR1 LGHNA, CDR2 YNFKEQ. The CDR3 is made up of 14 amino acids. The CDR3 DNA follows: TGTGCCAGCAGCCAAGGGGACTCCTACAATGAGCAGTTCTTC. Amino acid sequence: CASSQGDSYNEQFF.

This clonotype came up a few times. The chain employs TRBV27 and TRBJ2-7; 8 bases are a match to TRBD2. Germline CDR1 reads MNHEY; CDR2 reads SMNVEV (reference sequence). Trimming cost V 7 bases and J 8 bases; bases outside gene matches: 7. This CDR3 has 12 amino acids. In nucleotides, the CDR3 is TGTGCCAGCATGGGACTAGAGACTAAGCAGTACTTC. Translation gives CASMGLETKQYF.

This clonotype was seen more than once but under ten times. The gene calls are TRBV6-5 and TRBJ2-7, with TRBD2 matching 7 bases. Germline loops: CDR1 MNHEY, CDR2 SVGAGI. V was clipped by 2 bases and J by 2 bases; unmatched bases: 6. The CDR3 is 15 amino acids. CDR3 sequence (DNA): TGTGCCAGCAGTTACGCGGGAGAAGGACCCTACGAGCAGTACTTC. It codes for CASSYAGEGPYEQYF.

This clonotype was observed many times. The chain recombines TRBV4-2 with TRBJ1-2, with D perhaps TRBD1 (5 bases). Germline V gene data show CDR1 as LGHNA and CDR2 as YNFKEQ. The CDR3 length is 13 residues. V lost 4 bases and J lost 8, with 14 bases in between. The CDR3 nucleotides read TGTGCCAGCAGCCCTGGGGGGTCGGGAGGCTACACCTTC. Protein: CASSPGGSGGYTF.

This clonotype was observed at least ten times. This chain joins TRBV7-9 and TRBJ2-3; 8 bases map to TRBD2. V gave up 5 bases and J gave up 5 bases; unmatched junction bases: 9. CDR3 length equals 15 residues. The germline gives CDR1 SEHNR, CDR2 FQNEAQ (reference sequence). The CDR3 is CASSPRLAQGDTQYF. CDR3 in DNA: TGTGCCAGCAGCCCACGACTAGCGCAGGGAGATACGCAGTATTTT.

This clonotype was seen ten or more times. The V and J genes are TRBV29-1 and TRBJ2-7, with D unclear. The germline gives CDR1 SQVTM, CDR2 ANQGSEA. The CDR3 loop spans 11 amino acids. V was clipped by 4 bases and J by 1 base, with 5 bases between them. CDR3 bases: TGCAGCGTTGTGAAGTCCTACGAGCAGTACTTC. It codes for CSVVKSYEQYF.

This clonotype was seen ten or more times. The chain is built from TRBV15 and TRBJ2-4, with D possibly TRBD1 on 6 matching bases. The germline V gene has CDR1 LNHNV and CDR2 YYDKDF (reference sequence). The CDR3 is 16 amino acids. V gave up 5 bases and J gave up 0 bases, with 14 bases separating them. In nucleotides, the CDR3 is TGTGCCACCAGCCAGGGGCTAGATCTAGCCAAAAACATTCAGTACTTC. It translates to CATSQGLDLAKNIQYF. Filled out from reference TRBV15 and TRBJ2-4, the complete variable domain reads DAMVIQNPRYQVTQFGKPVTLSCSQTLNHNVMYWYQQKSSQAPKLLFHYYDKDFNNEADTPDNFQSRRPNTSFCFLDIRSPGLGDTAMYLCATSQGLDLAKNIQYFGAGTRLSVL.

There are a few counts of this clonotype. The V and J genes are TRBV4-1 and TRBJ2-1, with 13 bases matching TRBD2. Trimming cost V 0 bases and J 8 bases; bases outside gene matches: 7. Per the germline V gene, CDR1 is MGHRA and CDR2 is YSYEKL. The CDR3 runs to 17 residues. CDR3 bases: TGCGCCAGCAGCCAAGAGGGCGGACTAGCGGGAGCATATGAGCAGTTCTTC. It encodes CASSQEGGLAGAYEQFF.

Ten or more counts support this clonotype. The gene calls are TRBV5-4 and TRBJ1-1; D uncertain. Trimming pared 4 bases from V and 7 bases from J, leaving 8 bases between. The germline V gene encodes CDR1 SGHNT and CDR2 YYREEE (reference sequence). The CDR3 is 11 amino acids. CDR3 amino acids: CASSREDEAFF. CDR3 DNA: TGTGCCAGCAGCCGGGAAGATGAAGCTTTCTTT.

This clonotype showed up many times. The chain combines TRBV28 with TRBJ2-7; 8 positions agree with TRBD2. Germline V lookup: CDR1 MDHEN, CDR2 SYDVKM. V lost 1 base and J lost 1; bases outside the gene matches: 12. This CDR3 is 18 amino acids long. CDR3 nucleotides: TGTGCCAGCAGTTTATTCGGGATACGGGGGGGCCGGTCCTACGAGCAGTACTTC. This sequence encodes CASSLFGIRGGRSYEQYF. The entire variable domain, with the rest obtained from reference TRBV28 and TRBJ2-7, is as follows: DVKVTQSSRYLVKRTGEKVFLECVQDMDHENMFWYRQDPGLGLRLIYFSYDVKMKEKGDIPEGYSVSREKKERFSLILESASTNQTSMYLCASSLFGIRGGRSYEQYFGPGTRLTVT.

This clonotype was observed many times. The J gene is TRBJ2-3, the V gene TRBV4-2, with 8 positions matching TRBD2. The CDR3 sequence is 16 residues long. The junction had 6 bases not matched to a gene; V was cut back by 4 bases and J by 0 bases. Germline CDR1 LGHNA, CDR2 YNFKEQ. The CDR3 reads CASSRSLADSTDTQYF. The CDR3 DNA sequence: TGTGCCAGCAGCCGATCACTAGCGGATAGCACAGATACGCAGTATTTT.

This clonotype has only a few counts. This chain uses TRBV4-3 with TRBJ2-2; D call uncertain. Germline V gene lookup returns CDR1 LGHNA and CDR2 YSLEER. CDR3 length: 15 amino acids. The germline V and J ends were trimmed by 5 bases and 6 bases, with 16 bases remaining between them. The CDR3 protein is CASSYRVGMAGELFF. CDR3 coding DNA: TGCGCCAGCAGCTACCGCGTAGGGATGGCCGGGGAGCTGTTTTTT.

This clonotype was observed a few times. The J gene is TRBJ2-7, the V gene TRBV11-2, with D unresolved. The V gene's germline CDR1 is SGHAT and CDR2 FQNNGV. Deletions cut 1 base from V and 2 bases from J, with 12 bases between. The CDR3 has 15 amino acids. CDR3 amino acids: CASSLGLDGTYEQYF. In DNA, the CDR3 is TGTGCCAGCAGCTTAGGTCTTGACGGTACCTACGAGCAGTACTTC.

This clonotype was observed many times. V is TRBV5-1 and J is TRBJ2-1, with TRBD2 identical over 10 bases. This CDR3 spans 17 amino acids. From germline, CDR1 is SGHRS and CDR2 YFSETQ. V gave up 6 bases and J gave up 4 bases; unmatched junction bases: 13. CDR3 bases: TGCGCCAGCAACGGGTTTCAACGGACTAGCGGTTACAATGAGCAGTTCTTC. It yields the protein CASNGFQRTSGYNEQFF.

The chain combines TRBV4-3 with TRBJ2-1; 7 bases fit TRBD2. The germline V gene encodes CDR1 LGHNA and CDR2 YSLEER. V trimming: 4 bases; J trimming: 3 bases; junction bases outside the gene matches: 12. The CDR3 has 17 residues. In DNA, the CDR3 is TGCGCCAGCAGCCTCACCCCGGAGCGGGACCTCTACAATGAGCAGTTCTTC. Translation: CASSLTPERDLYNEQFF.

This clonotype showed up many times. The chain is built from TRBV7-2 and TRBJ2-7, with 7 bases matching TRBD1. V lost 5 bases to trimming and J lost 6 bases; unmatched junction nucleotides: 13. This CDR3 spans 15 amino acids. Looked up from germline, CDR1 is SGHTA and CDR2 is FQGNSA. The CDR3 protein is CASSALDRVFGEQYF. DNA for the CDR3: TGTGCCAGCAGCGCTCTTGACAGGGTTTTCGGCGAGCAGTACTTC.

The chain employs TRBV6-2 or TRBV6-3 and TRBJ2-7; tentative D call: TRBD1 (5 bases). Germline V lookup: CDR1 MNHEY, CDR2 SVGEGT. The CDR3 contains 18 residues. Trimming cost V 4 bases and J 2 bases, with 24 bases left between them. Here the CDR3 reads CASSFSSPPDSPTYEQYF. The CDR3 DNA follows: TGTGCCAGCAGTTTTTCTTCTCCCCCCGACAGTCCGACCTACGAGCAGTACTTC.

This clonotype appeared a few times. The V call is TRBV7-9, the J call TRBJ1-5; D uncertain. Germline V gene lookup returns CDR1 SEHNR and CDR2 FQNEAQ (reference sequence). The V and J ends lost 11 bases and 2 bases respectively, with 13 bases between them. The CDR3 covers 13 residues. The CDR3 spells CALERVGNQPQHF. Here the CDR3 DNA reads TGTGCCCTGGAGAGGGTCGGCAATCAGCCCCAGCATTTT. The whole variable domain, filled in from reference TRBV7-9 and TRBJ1-5, reads DTGVSQNPRHKITKRGQNVTFRCDPISEHNRLYWYRQTLGQGPEFLTYFQNEAQLEKSRLLSDRFSAERPKGSFSTLEIQRTEQGDSAMYLCALERVGNQPQHFGDGTRLSIL.

Ten or more counts support this clonotype. The rearrangement links TRBV7-3 to TRBJ2-3; D possibly corresponds to TRBD1 (6 bases). There are 15 residues in the CDR3. In germline, CDR1 is SGHTA, CDR2 FQGTGA. Trimming removed 5 bases at V and 2 bases at J, with 14 bases between. The chain's CDR3 is CASSQVGAYTDTQYF. DNA for the CDR3: TGTGCCAGCAGCCAAGTGGGGGCCTACACAGATACGCAGTATTTT.

This clonotype has at least ten counts. CDR3 protein: CASSLGPREGEQFF. DNA for the CDR3: TGCGCCAGCAGCCTCGGGCCACGCGAAGGTGAGCAGTTCTTC. This rearrangement joins TRBV4-1 to TRBJ2-1; D ambiguous. Deletions cut 4 bases from V and 9 bases from J, with 16 bases between. This CDR3 is 14 amino acids long. Germline CDR1 MGHRA, CDR2 YSYEKL.

Many counts were recorded for this clonotype. V is TRBV7-9 and J is TRBJ2-1, with D tentatively TRBD1 or TRBD2 (5 bases each). The CDR3 consists of 15 residues. Trimming took 6 bases from V and 7 from J, leaving 19 bases between them. The germline gives CDR1 SEHNR, CDR2 FQNEAQ (reference sequence). The CDR3 nucleotides read TGTGCCAGCAGTGGACGGGACGATGCCATTAATGAGCAGTTCTTC. Translated: CASSGRDDAINEQFF.

There are many counts of this clonotype. The chain couples TRBV6-2 or TRBV6-3 to TRBJ2-5, with a possible D match to TRBD1 (5 bases). CDR3 size: 14 residues. Per the germline V gene, CDR1 is MNHEY and CDR2 is SVGEGT. Trimming cost V 6 bases and J 4 bases, with 15 bases left between them. CDR3 bases: TGTGCCAGCAGCCCTGTACAGGTGGGAGAGACCCAGTACTTC. Its translation: CASSPVQVGETQYF.

This clonotype showed up just a few times. The gene calls are TRBV5-1 and TRBJ1-5; D gene uncertain. The CDR3 runs to 16 residues. The germline V and J ends were trimmed by 0 bases and 0 bases, with 10 bases remaining between them. Germline-derived CDR1 and CDR2 are SGHRS and YFSETQ. CDR3 amino acids: CASSLDGLISNQPQHF. As DNA, the CDR3 is TGCGCCAGCAGCTTGGATGGACTAATTAGCAATCAGCCCCAGCATTTT.

This clonotype was seen only a few times. One junction end does not reproduce the germline sequence, and a read error may be involved. The rearrangement links TRBV20-1 to TRBJ1-1; D gene unclear. Per germline, CDR1 DFQATT and CDR2 SNEGSKA (reference sequence). The CDR3 is 16 amino acids. CDR3 sequence: CCARLYERAGNTEAFF. CDR3 bases: TGCTGTGCTAGATTGTACGAACGGGCAGGGAACACTGAAGCTTTCTTT.

The chain combines TRBV18 with TRBJ2-5; D gene ambiguous. Trimming cost V 5 bases and J 0 bases, with 22 bases left between them. The CDR3 has 18 amino acids. Germline values: CDR1 KGHSH, CDR2 LQKENI. The CDR3 DNA reads as TGTGCCAGCTCATCCGAACCGCCGGCGTATACAAACCAAGAGACCCAGTACTTC. Amino acid sequence: CASSSEPPAYTNQETQYF.

This clonotype was counted at least ten times. The chain links TRBV12-3 or TRBV12-4 to TRBJ1-3, with a tentative D call TRBD1 (5 bases). The ends were cut back, 6 bases at V and 0 bases at J, with 9 bases in the middle. CDR3 length equals 14 residues. CDR3 sequence: CASSTGVSGNTIYF. DNA for the CDR3: TGTGCCAGCAGCACAGGCGTCTCTGGAAACACCATATATTTT.

This clonotype was counted many times. The chain recombines TRBV6-6 with TRBJ2-7; no clear D gene. This CDR3 has 12 amino acids. CDR1 is MNHNY and CDR2 is SVGAGI in the germline V gene (reference sequence). Trimming took off 8 bases at V and 5 bases at J, with 13 bases between the two ends. The DNA of the CDR3 is TGTGCCAGCGGAACATCGAGGAACGAGCAGTACTTC. Translating it yields CASGTSRNEQYF.